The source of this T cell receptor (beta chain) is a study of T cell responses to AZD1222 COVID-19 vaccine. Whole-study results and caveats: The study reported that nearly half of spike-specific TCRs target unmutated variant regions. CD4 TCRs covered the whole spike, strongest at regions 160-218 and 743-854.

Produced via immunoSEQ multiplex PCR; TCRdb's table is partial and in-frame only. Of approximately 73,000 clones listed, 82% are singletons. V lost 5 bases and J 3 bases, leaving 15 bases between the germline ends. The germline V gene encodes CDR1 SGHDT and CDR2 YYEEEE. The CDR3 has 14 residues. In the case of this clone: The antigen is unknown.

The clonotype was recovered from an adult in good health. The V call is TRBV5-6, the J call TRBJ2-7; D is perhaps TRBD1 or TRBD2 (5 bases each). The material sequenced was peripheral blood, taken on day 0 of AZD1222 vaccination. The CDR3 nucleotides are TGTGCCAGCAGACGCCGGGACGGGAACTACGAGCAGTACTTC. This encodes CASRRRDGNYEQYF.